What follows is one T cell receptor (beta chain) and its context. Trimming at V came to 3 bases and at J to 6 bases, leaving 7 bases not matched to a gene. The V gene's germline CDR1 is LGHNA and CDR2 YNFKEQ. This CDR3 is built from 15 residues. The PCR used 60 Vbeta and 13 Jbeta primers. Assay: immunoSEQ multiplex PCR; the TCRdb copy retains only in-frame clones and omits some. The sample contains under 90,000 clones, approximately 78% of which appear only once. The sample belongs to a study of cytomegalovirus exposure and HLA in healthy donors. The chain is built from TRBV4-2 and TRBJ2-3; 9 bases line up with TRBD2. The clonotype comes from a man aged 35 to 55 in good health and CMV-seronegative. Material: PBMCs. CDR3 sequence (DNA): TGTGCCAGCAGCCAGCGCGGGGGGGTGGTTGATACGCAGTATTTT. The encoded protein is CASSQRGGVVDTQYF.